This passage covers 25 T cell receptor beta chains from one sample sequenced in a study of Ad26.COV2.S vaccination and SARS-CoV-2 variants. This table comes from immunoSEQ multiplex PCR, and its TCRdb copy is limited to in-frame clones, with some not included. The table lists 200,000 to 250,000 clones, roughly 90% of them singletons. The treatment here: approximately 18 received Ad26.COV2.S at low or high dose, single or two shots; several received placebo; per-sample allocation not given. Sampling took place 63 days after the first vaccine or placebo injection. Sequenced here: peripheral blood, sampled in a trial of Ad26.COV2.S vaccine versus placebo. The receptors here all came from a person aged 18-65 years who received the Ad26.COV2.S COVID-19 vaccine or a placebo.

The chain links TRBV27 to TRBJ2-7, with 7 bases lining up with TRBD2. This CDR3 has 14 amino acids. Germline V gives CDR1 MNHEY, CDR2 SMNVEV (reference sequence). The V gene end was trimmed by 6 bases and the J gene end by 2 bases; junction bases not matched to a gene: 7. CDR3 protein: CASRPLGGTYEQYF. The CDR3, as DNA: TGTGCCAGCAGACCCCTCGGGGGGACCTACGAGCAGTACTTC.

The CDR3 DNA follows: TGCGCCAGCAGCCGGTTGGAACCCAAGTACCAAGAGACCCAGTACTTC. Residues: CASSRLEPKYQETQYF. The chain recombines TRBV5-1 with TRBJ2-5; D is unresolved. The CDR3 length is 16 residues. V shed 4 bases and J shed 0 bases, with 16 bases lying between them. Germline V gene sequence: CDR1 SGHRS, CDR2 YFSETQ.

CDR3 nucleotides: TGTGCCAGCAGTTTATTTAGAGGAGCGGGAGGTAATGAGCAGTTCTTC. Translating gives CASSLFRGAGGNEQFF. This chain joins TRBV28 and TRBJ2-1; the match to TRBD2 covers 9 bases. The CDR3 runs to 16 residues. The J segment lost 7 bases and the V segment lost 1 base, leaving 8 bases of the junction unmatched. Germline-derived CDR1 and CDR2 are MDHEN and SYDVKM.

This clone came up once. V is TRBV7-9 and J is TRBJ2-5; D might be TRBD1 (5 bases). The CDR3 covers 14 residues. Per the germline V gene, CDR1 is SEHNR and CDR2 is FQNEAQ (reference sequence). V was pared by 1 base and J by 2 bases, with 8 bases between. The CDR3 nucleotides read TGTGCCAGCAGCTTAGTGGGGCGACAAGAGACCCAGTACTTC. Translating it yields CASSLVGRQETQYF.

The genes are TRBV5-4 and TRBJ2-5; D not certain. Trimming stripped 2 bases from V and 3 bases from J, with 8 bases between. The CDR3 sequence is 13 residues long. Germline assignment: CDR1 SGHNT and CDR2 YYREEE (reference sequence). In DNA, the CDR3 is TGTGCCAGCAGCTTTGAACTTAAAGAGACCCAGTACTTC. Its protein is CASSFELKETQYF. Variable domain in full (rest from reference TRBV5-4 and TRBJ2-5): ETGVTQSPTHLIKTRGQQVTLRCSSQSGHNTVSWYQQALGQGPQFIFQYYREEENGRGNFPPRFSGLQFPNYSSELNVNALELDDSALYLCASSFELKETQYFGPGTRLLVL.

The V and J genes are TRBV7-2 and TRBJ1-5; D ambiguous. CDR1 SGHTA and CDR2 FQGNSA come from the germline V gene. V shed 2 bases and J shed 6 bases, with 8 bases lying between them. This CDR3 has 13 amino acids. The CDR3 reads CASSLNAGQPQHF. The CDR3 nucleotides read TGTGCCAGCAGCTTAAATGCGGGTCAGCCCCAGCATTTT.

In its sample, this clone was seen a few times. This sequence joins TRBV6-5 and TRBJ1-1; no definite D call. With 0 bases removed from V and 6 bases from J, the gap between germline ends came to 5 bases. Germline V gene sequence: CDR1 MNHEY, CDR2 SVGAGI. This CDR3 contains 12 residues. The CDR3 region has the DNA TGTGCCAGCAGTTACTCTGGTTCTGAAGCTTTCTTT. This encodes CASSYSGSEAFF.

The chain joins TRBV14 to TRBJ2-3, with no clear D. The CDR3 is 12 residues long. CDR1 and CDR2 (germline): SGHDN, FVKESK. Trimming removed 4 bases from V and 3 bases from J, with 5 bases in between. CDR3 amino acids: CASSRSTDTQYF. CDR3 nucleotides: TGTGCCAGCAGCCGATCTACAGATACGCAGTATTTT.

The chain uses TRBV30 and TRBJ1-2; 10 bases align to TRBD1. The V gene's germline CDR1 is GTSNPN and CDR2 SVGIG (reference sequence). J gave up 4 bases and V 5 bases, and 7 bases lay outside the gene matches. This CDR3 has 14 residues. As DNA, the CDR3 is TGTGCCTGGCCAGACAGGGGGCGGATCTATGGCTACACCTTC. This translates into CAWPDRGRIYGYTF.

For the CDR3, the DNA is TGTGCCAGCTCACCAATCAGGAGTGAAGCTTTCTTT. Its protein product is CASSPIRSEAFF. The rearrangement links TRBV18 to TRBJ1-1; D is ambiguous. Germline CDR1 reads KGHSH; CDR2 reads LQKENI. The CDR3 contains 12 residues. V dropped 2 bases and J dropped 7 bases, with 8 bases sitting between them. The full variable domain, with the rest looked up from reference TRBV18 and TRBJ1-1, is NAGVMQNPRHLVRRRGQEARLRCSPMKGHSHVYWYRQLPEEGLKFMVYLQKENIIDESGMPKERFSAEFPKEGPSILRIQQVVRGDSAAYFCASSPIRSEAFFGQGTRLTVV.

The chain carries TRBV10-3 and TRBJ2-1; D not certain. The CDR3 contains 15 residues. The germline CDR1 and CDR2 sequences are ENHRY and SYGVKD. The V end lost 4 bases, the J end lost 7 bases, and 17 bases lay between the germline ends. The CDR3: CAISGEGSPANEQFF. In DNA, the CDR3 is TGTGCCATCAGTGGTGAAGGGTCTCCTGCGAATGAGCAGTTCTTC.

The J gene is TRBJ1-6, the V gene TRBV2, with 7 positions matching TRBD1. Germline assignment: CDR1 SNHLY and CDR2 FYNNEI. V shed 7 bases and J 9 bases; nucleotides not matched to a gene: 9. The CDR3 is 14 amino acids. CDR3 in DNA: TGTGCCAGCAAGGTGACAGGGCTACGTTCACCCCTCCACTTT. Amino acids: CASKVTGLRSPLHF.

The chain couples TRBV18 to TRBJ2-1; 10 bases fit TRBD2. This CDR3 has 12 residues. J gave up 14 bases and V 3 bases, and 4 bases lay outside the gene matches. CDR1 is KGHSH, CDR2 LQKENI, per germline. As DNA, the CDR3 is TGTGCCAGCTCACCTTCAGCGGGAGGGGAGTTCTTC. Its translation: CASSPSAGGEFF.

V gene TRBV4-2 combines with J gene TRBJ2-5; D gene ambiguous. Per germline, CDR1 LGHNA and CDR2 YNFKEQ. The CDR3 contains 15 residues. Trimming stripped 1 base from V and 1 base from J, with 10 bases between. CDR3 residues: CASSQAPGSQETQYF. The CDR3 DNA sequence: TGTGCCAGCAGCCAAGCTCCAGGATCCCAAGAGACCCAGTACTTC.

V usage is TRBV4-3 and J usage is TRBJ2-1; D ambiguous. This CDR3 has 15 amino acids. Trimming cost V 1 base and J 0 bases, with 7 bases left between them. Germline CDR1 is LGHNA and CDR2 is YSLEER. CDR3 bases: TGCGCCAGCAGCCAAGGGTCGAGCTCCTACAATGAGCAGTTCTTC. Amino acids: CASSQGSSSYNEQFF.

The rearrangement joins TRBV5-6 to TRBJ2-3; D ambiguous. Per germline, CDR1 SGHDT and CDR2 YYEEEE. This CDR3 contains 15 residues. V dropped 1 base and J dropped 5 bases, with 14 bases sitting between them. The DNA for the CDR3 is TGTGCCAGCAGCTTGAGCCCGACCTGGGGAGATACGCAGTATTTT. Translation: CASSLSPTWGDTQYF.

This clone was seen only a few times. Sequence at one end of the junction differs from germline and may be a read error. The chain has TRBV2 and TRBJ2-5; D gene ambiguous. Germline CDR1 is SNHLY and CDR2 is FYNNEI. CDR3 length: 11 residues. CDR3 in amino acids: CASTSSVPLDF. The CDR3 DNA reads TGTGCCAGCACTTCCAGCGTTCCCCTGGACTTC. The full variable domain, in which reference TRBV2 and TRBJ2-5 provide the parts outside the CDR3, is EPEVTQTPSHQVTQMGQEVILRCVPISNHLYFYWYRQILGQKVEFLVSFYNNEISEKSEIFDDQFSVERPDGSNFTLKIRSTKLEDSAMYFCASTSSVPLDFGPGTRLLVL.

The gene calls are TRBV5-4 and TRBJ1-2; weak D call: TRBD1 (5 bases). The CDR3 extends over 13 amino acids. Trimming left V 2 bases short and J 4 bases short, with 9 bases between. From germline, CDR1 is SGHNT and CDR2 YYREEE (reference sequence). CDR3 in amino acids: CASSLRGGYGYTF. CDR3 bases: TGTGCCAGCAGCTTAAGGGGCGGCTATGGCTACACCTTC.

The CDR3 region is CASSLRRATLNTEAFF. CDR3 in DNA: TGTGCCAGCAGCTTACGGAGGGCCACCCTGAACACTGAAGCTTTCTTT. The chain uses TRBV7-2 and TRBJ1-1, with unresolved D. In germline, CDR1 is SGHTA, CDR2 FQGNSA. The CDR3 extends over 16 amino acids. The V end was cut by 2 bases, the J end by 0 bases, with 13 bases between.

This chain uses TRBV28 with TRBJ1-1, with 8 bases lining up with TRBD1. This CDR3 is 14 amino acids long. Germline V gives CDR1 MDHEN, CDR2 SYDVKM. V was clipped by 6 bases and J by 5 bases; unmatched bases: 8. In nucleotides, the CDR3 is TGTGCCAGCAGGCGCCAGGGGGCGCGAACTGAAGCTTTCTTT. Translation: CASRRQGARTEAFF.

V is TRBV7-2 and J is TRBJ2-7; D is unclear. Trimming stripped 4 bases from V and 3 bases from J, with 10 bases between. In germline, CDR1 is SGHTA, CDR2 FQGNSA. The CDR3 runs to 13 residues. The CDR3 DNA follows: TGTGCCAGCAGCTCCTTTTTAAACTACGAGCAGTACTTC. It translates to CASSSFLNYEQYF.

The chain combines TRBV30 with TRBJ1-1, with no clear D. Between the trimmed V and J ends, which lost 4 bases and 4 bases, there was a span of 13 bases. From germline, CDR1 is GTSNPN and CDR2 SVGIG (reference sequence). CDR3 length: 13 residues. The CDR3 reads CAWNPRVGTEAFF. CDR3 sequence (DNA): TGTGCCTGGAACCCAAGGGTAGGCACTGAAGCTTTCTTT.

V is TRBV4-2 and J is TRBJ2-2, with D possibly matching TRBD2 (6 bases). V shed 4 bases and J shed 7 bases, with 13 bases lying between them. The germline V gene encodes CDR1 LGHNA and CDR2 YNFKEQ. The CDR3 has 14 residues. The DNA for the CDR3 is TGTGCCAGCAGCCTGAGACTAGAGGGCGGGGAGCTGTTTTTT. Protein: CASSLRLEGGELFF.

This chain joins TRBV7-2 and TRBJ2-4; 7 nucleotides agree with TRBD1. The junction had 8 bases not matched to a gene; V was cut back by 5 bases and J by 7 bases. Germline V gives CDR1 SGHTA, CDR2 FQGNSA. The CDR3 loop spans 14 amino acids. The CDR3 sequence: CASSVTGIQNIQYF. Here the CDR3 DNA reads TGTGCCAGCAGCGTGACAGGGATTCAGAACATTCAGTACTTC.

Of note for this clone: Its ends do not fully match the called genes, so a read error is possible. The chain recombines TRBV7-2 with TRBJ2-7; D remains ambiguous. CDR1 and CDR2 (germline): SGHTA, FQGNSA. This CDR3 has 13 amino acids. The DNA of the CDR3 is TGTGCCAGCAGCTTAGCGGGCGGAATTCAAGAGGACTTC. Amino acids: CASSLAGGIQEDF.